Reported below is one T cell receptor beta chain. Its antigen remains unidentified. It was focal radiation plus CTLA-4 blockade with ipilimumab that patients with chemo-refractory metastatic non-small-cell lung cancer received. This entry is derived from a study of radiotherapy plus CTLA-4 blockade in lung cancer. Turning to the study itself: In around 19% of patients, objective responses were seen; 30% to 35% had disease control.

Study conclusions and caveats: In blood, TCR clones derived from the tumor expanded after radiotherapy plus ipilimumab.

Sequenced by immunoSEQ multiplex PCR; TCRdb stores in-frame clones only, minus some. This table has 50,000 to 65,000 clones, about 80% appearing once. The length of the CDR3 is 16 residues. Germline V lookup: CDR1 MDHEN, CDR2 SYDVKM. The V end was cut by 3 bases, the J end by 5 bases, with 19 bases between. This specimen consisted of peripheral blood, obtained from a patient treated with radiotherapy plus ipilimumab. This clonotype originated in a human donor with non-small cell lung cancer whose response to radiotherapy plus ipilimumab could not be evaluated. This chain connects TRBV28 to TRBJ2-5; weak D call: TRBD1 (8 bases). The DNA of the CDR3 is TGTGCCAGCAGTTTGAACAGGGGGGGGGTGAGGGAGACCCAGTACTTC. Its translation is CASSLNRGGVRETQYF.